The 18 T cell receptor beta chains given below trace back to one sample, sequenced in a study of blood T cell repertoires in COVID-19. Here immunoSEQ multiplex PCR was the method, and the copy in TCRdb shows in-frame clones only, minus some. The sample contains around 700,000 clones, over 80% of which appear only once. The sample comprised peripheral blood. Receptors originate from a woman aged 18-29 years with acute or convalescent COVID-19.

This clone occurred a few times. The rearrangement joins TRBV9 to TRBJ2-3; 15 bases agree with TRBD2. The CDR3 runs 15 residues. Trimming removed 6 bases from V and 5 bases from J; junction bases left unmatched: 4. Germline CDR1 SGDLS, CDR2 YYNGEE. The CDR3 loop is CASTSGLAGGDTQYF. The CDR3, as DNA: TGTGCCAGCACCTCGGGACTAGCGGGGGGAGATACGCAGTATTTT. The variable domain in full, completed from reference TRBV9 and TRBJ2-3, reads DSGVTQTPKHLITATGQRVTLRCSPRSGDLSVYWYQQSLDQGLQFLIQYYNGEERAKGNILERFSAQQFPDLHSELNLSSLELGDSALYFCASTSGLAGGDTQYFGPGTRLTVL.

The rearrangement joins TRBV19 to TRBJ2-1; tentative D call: TRBD1 (5 bases). V was cut by 3 bases and J by 5 bases, with 14 bases left in between. The CDR3 covers 15 residues. The germline V gene encodes CDR1 LNHDA and CDR2 SQIVND (reference sequence). The CDR3 protein is CASSMTAGMDNEQFF. CDR3 bases: TGTGCCAGTAGTATGACGGCAGGGATGGACAATGAGCAGTTCTTC.

This clone has more than one count but fewer than ten. The chain combines TRBV2 with TRBJ1-2; 7 nucleotides align to TRBD1. The germline CDR1 and CDR2 sequences are SNHLY and FYNNEI. This CDR3 comprises 12 residues. V was pared by 1 base and J by 10 bases, with 3 bases of the junction left unmatched. CDR3 amino acids: CASSEETGLYTF. The CDR3 DNA sequence: TGTGCCAGCAGTGAAGAGACAGGGCTCTACACCTTC.

The chain has TRBV14 and TRBJ2-5, with no clear D. Trimming took off 4 bases at V and 2 bases at J, with 14 bases between the two ends. The germline V gene encodes CDR1 SGHDN and CDR2 FVKESK. The CDR3 sequence is 15 residues long. CDR3 sequence: CASSLPSHSQETQYF. CDR3 bases: TGTGCCAGCAGCCTCCCCAGTCATTCACAAGAGACCCAGTACTTC.

The CDR3 region has the DNA TGCGCCAGCCTCGGGGGTGCTGGCGAGCAGTACTTC. As protein: CASLGGAGEQYF. The V and J genes are TRBV10-2 and TRBJ2-7; D possibly corresponds to TRBD2 (6 bases). CDR3 size: 12 residues. V gave up 8 bases and J gave up 6 bases, with 14 bases separating them. Germline lookup yields CDR1 WSHSY and CDR2 SAAADI.

V is TRBV14 and J is TRBJ1-4; TRBD1 might be the D (5 bases). The CDR3 has 15 amino acids. V lost 1 base and J lost 8, with 14 bases in between. In germline, CDR1 is SGHDN, CDR2 FVKESK. CDR3 residues: CASSQGLGLSEKLFF. CDR3 nucleotide sequence: TGTGCCAGCAGCCAAGGTCTGGGGCTCAGCGAAAAACTGTTTTTT.

The chain links TRBV3-1 (or the pseudogene TRBV3-2) to TRBJ1-2, with 10 bases identical to TRBD1. In germline, CDR1 is LGHDT, CDR2 YNNKEL (reference sequence). V was clipped by 4 bases and J by 2 bases; unmatched bases: 7. This CDR3 has 16 amino acids. DNA for the CDR3: TGTGCCAGCAGCCCTCCCCGGACAGGGGGGAACTATGGCTACACCTTC. Encoded protein: CASSPPRTGGNYGYTF.

Only a few counts were recorded for this clone. The chain has TRBV27 and TRBJ2-7; 10 bases match TRBD1. With V trimmed by 3 bases and J by 10 bases, 9 bases remained unmatched. The CDR3 loop spans 14 amino acids. Germline CDR1 reads MNHEY; CDR2 reads SMNVEV (reference sequence). The CDR3 region has the DNA TGTGCCAGCAGTTTGTCGGGACAGGGGTCCAATCAGTACTTC. This translates into CASSLSGQGSNQYF.

This chain joins TRBV4-3 and TRBJ2-5, with a weak D call TRBD1 (6 bases). The CDR3 consists of 15 residues. Germline-derived CDR1 and CDR2 are LGHNA and YSLEER. Trimming removed 4 bases at V and 4 bases at J, with 16 bases between. This CDR3 is CASSRSARGRETQYF. The CDR3 region has the DNA TGCGCCAGCAGCCGCTCGGCCAGGGGACGAGAGACCCAGTACTTC.

The rearrangement joins TRBV7-9 to TRBJ1-2; 7 nucleotides align to TRBD1. Germline CDR1 is SEHNR and CDR2 is FQNEAQ (reference sequence). V dropped 3 bases and J dropped 7; count of bases not matched to a gene: 2. This CDR3 contains 12 residues. The CDR3 DNA reads TGTGCCAGCAGCTTGTCAGGGGGTGGCTACACCTTC. Protein: CASSLSGGGYTF.

This chain joins TRBV7-2 and TRBJ1-6; perhaps TRBD1 as D (6 bases). Trimming stripped 2 bases from V and 10 bases from J, with 15 bases between. The CDR3 has 15 amino acids. Germline CDR1 is SGHTA and CDR2 is FQGNSA. The CDR3 reads CASSLNTGLESPLHF. CDR3 DNA sequence: TGTGCCAGCAGCTTAAATACAGGGTTGGAATCACCCCTCCACTTT.

A single count supports this clone. This sequence joins TRBV4-2 and TRBJ1-2; 7 bases fit TRBD1. The germline CDR1 and CDR2 sequences are LGHNA and YNFKEQ. V dropped 2 bases and J dropped 0; count of bases not matched to a gene: 12. CDR3 size: 18 residues. CDR3 loop: CASSQWTGPGTANYGYTF. CDR3 coding DNA: TGTGCCAGCAGCCAATGGACAGGACCTGGTACAGCTAACTATGGCTACACCTTC.

CDR3 region: CASSYVGTGLNEQFF. The CDR3, as DNA: TGTGCCAGCAGTTACGTCGGGACAGGCCTCAATGAGCAGTTCTTC. The chain joins TRBV6-5 to TRBJ2-1; 8 bases align to TRBD1. The germline CDR1 and CDR2 sequences are MNHEY and SVGAGI. The CDR3 spans 15 residues. With 2 bases clipped from V and 6 bases from J, the junction kept 6 bases outside the gene matches.

The J gene is TRBJ1-5, the V gene TRBV5-5; TRBD1 agrees at 7 bases. After removal of 4 bases from V and 5 bases from J, the junction contained 6 bases not matched to a gene. Germline-derived CDR1 and CDR2 are SGHKS and YYEKEE (reference sequence). The CDR3 has 14 amino acids. The CDR3 DNA is TGTGCCAGCAGCCGAGAAGGGGGCGATCAGCCCCAGCATTTT. It specifies CASSREGGDQPQHF.

The rearrangement joins TRBV5-4 to TRBJ1-1; D may be TRBD1 (6 bases). CDR1 is SGHNT and CDR2 is YYREEE in the germline V gene (reference sequence). The CDR3 loop spans 17 amino acids. V was shortened by 4 bases and J by 1 base, with 20 bases between the two germline ends. DNA of the CDR3: TGTGCCAGCAGCCAACTGGGGGCCGGGACATCGAACACTGAAGCTTTCTTT. Translation gives CASSQLGAGTSNTEAFF. The full variable domain, in which reference TRBV5-4 and TRBJ1-1 provide the parts outside the CDR3, is ETGVTQSPTHLIKTRGQQVTLRCSSQSGHNTVSWYQQALGQGPQFIFQYYREEENGRGNFPPRFSGLQFPNYSSELNVNALELDDSALYLCASSQLGAGTSNTEAFFGQGTRLTVV.

This clone showed up just once. The chain employs TRBV30 and TRBJ1-2; no reliable D call. The CDR3 is 15 amino acids. Germline CDR1 and CDR2: GTSNPN and SVGIG (reference sequence). Trimming took off 0 bases at V and 6 bases at J, with 17 bases between the two ends. The CDR3, as DNA: TGTGCCTGGAGTGTATCGGGAGGGCGGGATGATGGCTACACCTTC. Amino acid sequence: CAWSVSGGRDDGYTF.

V gene TRBV6-2 or TRBV6-3 combines with J gene TRBJ2-2; 8 bases map to TRBD2. Germline trimming cut 5 bases from V and 6 bases from J; bases unmatched to any gene: 11. The CDR3 contains 16 residues. The germline V gene has CDR1 MNHEY and CDR2 SVGEGT. This CDR3 reads CASSDGGLVPSGELFF. CDR3 nucleotides: TGTGCCAGCAGTGACGGGGGACTAGTCCCCTCCGGGGAGCTGTTTTTT.

The genes are TRBV21-1 and TRBJ2-7; TRBD2, the D gene given by the table, was not confirmed from the DNA. TRBV21-1 is classified as a pseudogene. CDR3 length equals 18 residues. DNA for the CDR3: TGTGCCAGCAGCATTAATCATCGGAGGGTCTGGGGCTCCTACGAGCAGTACTTC. The encoded protein is CASSINHRRVWGSYEQYF.